This is a list of T cell receptor beta chains from one sample in a study of cytomegalovirus exposure and HLA in healthy donors. Using immunoSEQ multiplex PCR, the repertoire was profiled, and TCRdb retains in-frame clones only, with some absent. The sample lists about 220,000 clones, around 79% occurring once. The specimen was PBMCs. The receptors here all came from a male donor in good health and CMV-seronegative. Both conserved end residues are part of each CDR3. Each record gives: J gene, D gene, V gene, clone size, CDR3 DNA, CDR3 protein. A D gene is named only where the DNA matches it firmly. Size values are once, few and many counts, or a class for expanded clones, and some rows have none.

j_gene: TRBJ1-2; d_gene: TRBD1; v_gene: TRBV15; abundance: NA; CDR3nt: TGTGCCACCAGCAGTGGACAGGTCGGCTATGGCTACACCTTC; CDR3aa: CATSSGQVGYGYTF
j_gene: TRBJ1-2; d_gene: NA; v_gene: TRBV19; abundance: once; CDR3nt: TGTGCCAGTAGTATAGATAAGTCGGATGGCTACACCTTC; CDR3aa: CASSIDKSDGYTF
j_gene: TRBJ2-3; d_gene: NA; v_gene: TRBV9; abundance: NA; CDR3nt: TGTGCCAGCAGCGTAGGTGGTAGACTCGCAGATACGCAGTATTTT; CDR3aa: CASSVGGRLADTQYF
j_gene: TRBJ1-1; d_gene: TRBD1; v_gene: TRBV5-4; abundance: NA; CDR3nt: TGTGCCAGCAGCTATACAGGGGGGGGAACTGAAGCTTTCTTT; CDR3aa: CASSYTGGGTEAFF
j_gene: TRBJ2-3; d_gene: TRBD2; v_gene: TRBV6-1; abundance: NA; CDR3nt: TGTGCCAGCAGTACTAGCGGGAGGTCAGATACGCAGTATTTT; CDR3aa: CASSTSGRSDTQYF
j_gene: TRBJ2-7; d_gene: NA; v_gene: TRBV6-5; abundance: NA; CDR3nt: TGTGCCAGCAGTTACTCCGGAGCGCCCGGCGAGCAGTACTTC; CDR3aa: CASSYSGAPGEQYF
j_gene: TRBJ1-1; d_gene: NA; v_gene: TRBV18; abundance: few; CDR3nt: TGTGCCAGCTCACTCAGGGAGGGCACTGAAGCTTTCTTT; CDR3aa: CASSLREGTEAFF
j_gene: TRBJ2-4; d_gene: TRBD2; v_gene: TRBV19; abundance: once; CDR3nt: TGTGCCAGTAGTATAGCGGCACTAGCGGCGGCCAAAAACATTCAGTACTTC; CDR3aa: CASSIAALAAAKNIQYF
j_gene: TRBJ1-2; d_gene: TRBD1; v_gene: TRBV7-9; abundance: once; CDR3nt: TGTGCCAGCAGCCGAACCGGGACAGTAAATGGCTACACCTTC; CDR3aa: CASSRTGTVNGYTF
j_gene: TRBJ1-5; d_gene: TRBD1; v_gene: TRBV7-9; abundance: NA; CDR3nt: TGTGCCAGCAGCGTGGGGACAGGGATCTTCGGGCAGCCCCAGCATTTT; CDR3aa: CASSVGTGIFGQPQHF
j_gene: TRBJ2-3; d_gene: TRBD2; v_gene: TRBV4-2; abundance: NA; CDR3nt: TGTGCCAGCAGCCAAGAGCTAGCGGGGGGGCGAGATACGCAGTATTTT; CDR3aa: CASSQELAGGRDTQYF
j_gene: TRBJ1-2; d_gene: TRBD1; v_gene: TRBV27; abundance: once; CDR3nt: TGTGCCAGCAGTCCCCGGGGACAGGGGGTCCTCTATGGCTACACCTTC; CDR3aa: CASSPRGQGVLYGYTF
j_gene: TRBJ2-7; d_gene: TRBD2; v_gene: TRBV30; abundance: once; CDR3nt: TGTGCCTGGACTAGCGGCAACTACGAGCAGTACTTC; CDR3aa: CAWTSGNYEQYF
j_gene: TRBJ1-5; d_gene: TRBD1; v_gene: TRBV6-1; abundance: NA; CDR3nt: TGTGCCAGCAGGGCGACAGGGGAGGTGCATCAGCCCCAGCATTTT; CDR3aa: CASRATGEVHQPQHF
j_gene: TRBJ2-7; d_gene: NA; v_gene: TRBV19; abundance: NA; CDR3nt: TGTGCCAGTAGCGTCTCCGACGAGCAGTACTTC; CDR3aa: CASSVSDEQYF
j_gene: TRBJ2-7; d_gene: TRBD2; v_gene: TRBV4-2; abundance: NA; CDR3nt: TGTGCCAGCAGCCCCGATGGGGCGGGGGGTCCCTCCTCCTACGAGCAGTACTTC; CDR3aa: CASSPDGAGGPSSYEQYF
j_gene: TRBJ2-2; d_gene: TRBD2; v_gene: TRBV5-6; abundance: NA; CDR3nt: TGTGCCAGCAGCACGACTAGCTTTTCGAACACCGGGGAGCTGTTTTTT; CDR3aa: CASSTTSFSNTGELFF
j_gene: TRBJ1-4; d_gene: NA; v_gene: TRBV4-1; abundance: few; CDR3nt: TGCGCCAGCAGCCAAGATCCAGATAATGAAAAACTGTTTTTT; CDR3aa: CASSQDPDNEKLFF
j_gene: TRBJ1-1; d_gene: NA; v_gene: TRBV11-3; abundance: NA; CDR3nt: TGTGCCAGCAGCTTAGAGAGGAACACTGAAGCTTTCTTT; CDR3aa: CASSLERNTEAFF
j_gene: TRBJ2-1; d_gene: NA; v_gene: TRBV27; abundance: NA; CDR3nt: TGTGCCAGCAGTTTAAGTGCGGGAAACTCCTACAATGAGCAGTTCTTC; CDR3aa: CASSLSAGNSYNEQFF
j_gene: TRBJ2-6; d_gene: TRBD2; v_gene: TRBV9; abundance: NA; CDR3nt: TGTGCCAGCAGCGCCCGAGCACAGGTGTCTAGGGAGGGCGTCCTGACTTTC; CDR3aa: CASSARAQVSREGVLTF
j_gene: TRBJ2-4; d_gene: NA; v_gene: TRBV5-6; abundance: NA; CDR3nt: TGTGCCAGCAGCTTGGAGGCCCTGGGGCACATTCAGTACTTC; CDR3aa: CASSLEALGHIQYF
j_gene: TRBJ1-5; d_gene: TRBD1; v_gene: TRBV9; abundance: NA; CDR3nt: TGTGCCAGCAGCCCCGGGACAGATTTCAATCAGCCCCAGCATTTT; CDR3aa: CASSPGTDFNQPQHF
j_gene: TRBJ2-5; d_gene: TRBD1; v_gene: TRBV5-4; abundance: NA; CDR3nt: TGTGCCAGCAGCTTGGTTGTGGTGGGACAGGGGCGAGAGACCCAGTACTTC; CDR3aa: CASSLVVVGQGRETQYF
j_gene: TRBJ2-3; d_gene: NA; v_gene: TRBV9; abundance: NA; CDR3nt: TGTGCCAGCAGCGTAGGGATAGCAGGGATCACAGATACGCAGTATTTT; CDR3aa: CASSVGIAGITDTQYF
j_gene: TRBJ2-1; d_gene: TRBD2; v_gene: TRBV14; abundance: few; CDR3nt: TGTGCCAGCAGCCAGCGCGGGAGGGGGCCCTACAATGAGCAGTTCTTC; CDR3aa: CASSQRGRGPYNEQFF
j_gene: TRBJ2-7; d_gene: TRBD2; v_gene: TRBV5-6; abundance: NA; CDR3nt: TGTGCCAGCAGCATTCGGACTAGCGGGGGGCCAACCGACGAGCAGTACTTC; CDR3aa: CASSIRTSGGPTDEQYF
j_gene: TRBJ1-5; d_gene: NA; v_gene: TRBV7-2; abundance: NA; CDR3nt: TGTGCCAGCAGCCTAGACAGCCAATATCAGCCCCAGCATTTT; CDR3aa: CASSLDSQYQPQHF
j_gene: TRBJ2-3; d_gene: TRBD2; v_gene: TRBV19; abundance: NA; CDR3nt: TGTGCCAGTAGTATAGGCCTGACTAGCGGGACGGATACGCAGTATTTT; CDR3aa: CASSIGLTSGTDTQYF
j_gene: TRBJ2-5; d_gene: NA; v_gene: TRBV30; abundance: few; CDR3nt: TGTGCCTGGAGTAGGAGGGCTCAAGAGACCCAGTACTTC; CDR3aa: CAWSRRAQETQYF
j_gene: TRBJ1-1; d_gene: NA; v_gene: TRBV20-1; abundance: NA; CDR3nt: TGCAGTGCTGACTGGGTCACTGAAGCTTTCTTT; CDR3aa: CSADWVTEAFF
j_gene: TRBJ2-1; d_gene: TRBD2; v_gene: TRBV30; abundance: NA; CDR3nt: TGTGCCTGGACCGGACTAGCAATAACGAATGAGCAGTTCTTC; CDR3aa: CAWTGLAITNEQFF
j_gene: TRBJ2-5; d_gene: TRBD2; v_gene: TRBV5-1; abundance: NA; CDR3nt: TGCGCCAGCAGCTTGGAGGTAGCGGGAGGCAAAGAGACCCAGTACTTC; CDR3aa: CASSLEVAGGKETQYF
j_gene: TRBJ1-4; d_gene: NA; v_gene: TRBV15; abundance: NA; CDR3nt: TGTGCCACCAGCAGAGGACGCGGGCCGAGTGATAATGAAAAACTGTTTTTT; CDR3aa: CATSRGRGPSDNEKLFF
j_gene: TRBJ1-2; d_gene: NA; v_gene: TRBV21-1; abundance: NA; CDR3nt: TGTGCCAGCACTAAACCGCCCCCAAGCTTATATGGCTACACCTTC; CDR3aa: CASTKPPPSLYGYTF
j_gene: TRBJ2-7; d_gene: TRBD1; v_gene: TRBV29-1; abundance: NA; CDR3nt: TGCAGCGTTGAAGGGGACAGTACTCGTTACGAGCAGTACTTC; CDR3aa: CSVEGDSTRYEQYF
j_gene: TRBJ2-6; d_gene: TRBD1; v_gene: TRBV10-3; abundance: NA; CDR3nt: TGTGCCTCCCGGACAGGGTCTGGGGCCAACGTCCTGACTTTC; CDR3aa: CASRTGSGANVLTF
j_gene: TRBJ2-7; d_gene: NA; v_gene: TRBV27; abundance: NA; CDR3nt: TGTGCCAGCAGTTTAAGCGGGCAGGGCCCTCGCGAGCAGTACTTC; CDR3aa: CASSLSGQGPREQYF
j_gene: TRBJ1-1; d_gene: NA; v_gene: TRBV28; abundance: NA; CDR3nt: TGTGCCAGCAGTTTACCCCAGGGGACTGAAGCTTTCTTT; CDR3aa: CASSLPQGTEAFF
j_gene: TRBJ2-4; d_gene: TRBD1; v_gene: TRBV5-1; abundance: NA; CDR3nt: TGCGCCAGCAGCCCCTCAGGGGGCTTGGCCAAAAACATTCAGTACTTC; CDR3aa: CASSPSGGLAKNIQYF
j_gene: TRBJ2-2; d_gene: NA; v_gene: TRBV5-1; abundance: once; CDR3nt: TGCGCCAGCAGGGAGGGGTCCGACGGGGAGCTGTTTTTT; CDR3aa: CASREGSDGELFF
j_gene: TRBJ2-7; d_gene: NA; v_gene: TRBV13; abundance: NA; CDR3nt: TGTGCCAGCAGCTTAGGACAGGCGGACTACGAGCAGTACTTC; CDR3aa: CASSLGQADYEQYF
j_gene: TRBJ2-7; d_gene: NA; v_gene: TRBV14; abundance: few; CDR3nt: TGTGCCAGCAGCCGGGGACTGCCCCCCTACGAGCAGTACTTC; CDR3aa: CASSRGLPPYEQYF
j_gene: TRBJ2-1; d_gene: NA; v_gene: TRBV7-9; abundance: NA; CDR3nt: TGTGCCAGCAGCTTACTTGACGGGTACAATGAGCAGTTCTTC; CDR3aa: CASSLLDGYNEQFF
j_gene: TRBJ2-3; d_gene: NA; v_gene: TRBV7-9; abundance: NA; CDR3nt: TGTGCCAGCAGCTTAGGGCAGGGCACAGATACGCAGTATTTT; CDR3aa: CASSLGQGTDTQYF
j_gene: TRBJ2-7; d_gene: TRBD2; v_gene: TRBV4-1; abundance: NA; CDR3nt: TGCGCCAGCAGCCAAGGGGTGACTAGCCGCTCCTACGAGCAGTACTTC; CDR3aa: CASSQGVTSRSYEQYF